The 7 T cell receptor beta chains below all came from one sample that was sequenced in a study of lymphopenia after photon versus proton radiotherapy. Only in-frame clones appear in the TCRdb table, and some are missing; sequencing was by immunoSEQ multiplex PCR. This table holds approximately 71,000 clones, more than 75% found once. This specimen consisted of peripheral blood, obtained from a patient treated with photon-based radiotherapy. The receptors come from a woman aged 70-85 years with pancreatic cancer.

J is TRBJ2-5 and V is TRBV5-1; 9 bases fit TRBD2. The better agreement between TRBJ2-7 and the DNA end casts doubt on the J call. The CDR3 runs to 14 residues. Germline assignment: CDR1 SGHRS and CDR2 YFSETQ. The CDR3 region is CASSGASGDYEQYF. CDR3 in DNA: TGCGCCAGCAGCGGGGCTAGCGGGGACTACGAGCAGTACTTC.

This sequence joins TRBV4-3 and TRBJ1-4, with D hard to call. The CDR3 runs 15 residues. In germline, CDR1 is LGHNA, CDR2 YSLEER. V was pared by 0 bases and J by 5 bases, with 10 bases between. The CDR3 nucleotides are TGCGCCAGCAGCCAAGAGGGCAGCCAGAATGAAAAACTGTTTTTT. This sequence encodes CASSQEGSQNEKLFF.

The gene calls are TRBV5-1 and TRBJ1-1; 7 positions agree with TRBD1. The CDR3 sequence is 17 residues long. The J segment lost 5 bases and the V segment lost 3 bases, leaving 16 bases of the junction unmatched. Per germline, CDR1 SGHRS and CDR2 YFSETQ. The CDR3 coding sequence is TGCGCCAGCAGCTCGACAGCTAGGGGGCTTCGAACAACTGAAGCTTTCTTT. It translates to CASSSTARGLRTTEAFF.

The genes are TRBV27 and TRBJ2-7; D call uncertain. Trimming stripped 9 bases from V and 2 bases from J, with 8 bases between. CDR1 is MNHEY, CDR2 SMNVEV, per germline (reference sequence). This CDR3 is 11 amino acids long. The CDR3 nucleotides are TGTGCCAGTGGTCATACCTACGAGCAGTACTTC. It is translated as CASGHTYEQYF.

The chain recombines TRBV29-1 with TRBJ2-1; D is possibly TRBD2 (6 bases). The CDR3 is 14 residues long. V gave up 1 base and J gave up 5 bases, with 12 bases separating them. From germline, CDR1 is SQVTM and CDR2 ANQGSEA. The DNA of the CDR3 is TGCAGCGTTGAAGGGACTCAGCGGGACAATGAGCAGTTCTTC. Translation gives CSVEGTQRDNEQFF.

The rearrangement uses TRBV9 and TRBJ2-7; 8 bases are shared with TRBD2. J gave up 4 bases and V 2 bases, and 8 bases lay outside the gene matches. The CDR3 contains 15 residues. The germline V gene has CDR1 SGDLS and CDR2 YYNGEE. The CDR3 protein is CASSVGSGTFYEQYF. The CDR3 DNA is TGTGCCAGCAGCGTGGGTAGCGGGACTTTTTACGAGCAGTACTTC.

The CDR3 DNA sequence: TGTGCCAGCAGTCTAGCGGAAGAGACCCAGTACTTC. It is translated as CASSLAEETQYF. The chain employs TRBV2 and TRBJ2-5; 7 bases map to TRBD2. CDR1 and CDR2 (germline): SNHLY, FYNNEI. J was trimmed by 3 bases and V by 5 bases; bases with no gene match: 0. This CDR3 spans 12 amino acids.